These T cell receptor beta chains were read from a single sample in a study of early T cells in non-severe SARS-CoV-2 infection. TCRdb itself ran the 5' RACE reads through MiXCR, one entry per CDR3 protein. The table shows 64,000 or so distinct CDR3 sequences, with around 13% occurring only once. The source was whole blood, collected at baseline. These receptors were obtained from an adult who was a healthcare worker with PCR-confirmed SARS-CoV-2 infection or an uninfected control (not recorded which). Both conserved end residues are part of each CDR3. Fields, in order: clone size, D gene, J gene, V gene, CDR3 DNA, CDR3 protein. The D gene is left open where the match is weak. Some rows have no size entry. The others give once, few or many, or a class for an expanded clone.

NA | NA | TRBJ1-2 | TRBV27 | TGTGCCAGCACCTCGACGAAGGACTATGGCTACACCTTC | CASTSTKDYGYTF
NA | NA | TRBJ2-7 | TRBV28 | TGTGCCAGCAGTGAACTGGACGGGACCTACGAGCAGTACTTC | CASSELDGTYEQYF
NA | NA | TRBJ1-2 | TRBV21-1 | TGTGCCAAACACAGGGAGAACTATGGCTACACCTTC | CAKHRENYGYTF
NA | NA | TRBJ1-4 | TRBV6-6 | TGTGCCAGCAGTCTAGGGGGTTCTGAAAAACTGTTTTTT | CASSLGGSEKLFF
few | TRBD1 | TRBJ1-2 | TRBV3-1 | TGTGCCAGCAGCCAAGTTCGGGGGGAGGGACAGACGAACTATGGCTACACCTTC | CASSQVRGEGQTNYGYTF
NA | TRBD1 | TRBJ2-1 | TRBV4-3 | TGCGCCAGCAGCCAAGGTCAGGGGGCGGTCAATGAGCAGTTCTTC | CASSQGQGAVNEQFF
NA | NA | TRBJ2-2 | TRBV7-2 | TGTGCCAGCAGCTTACTGTGGGGAGACGGGGAGCTGTTTTTT | CASSLLWGDGELFF
many | NA | TRBJ2-1 | TRBV4-3 | TGCGCCAGCAGCCTGAGGACCAAGTACAATGAGCAGTTCTTC | CASSLRTKYNEQFF
NA | TRBD1 | TRBJ1-1 | TRBV4-3 | TGCGCCAGCAGCCAAGATTTCACGATATCAGGGGGGGCGAACACTGAAGCTTTCTTT | CASSQDFTISGGANTEAFF
many | NA | TRBJ1-5 | TRBV19 | TGTGCCAGTAGTATTGGCTCTCCCCCTCAGCCCCAGCATTTT | CASSIGSPPQPQHF
NA | NA | TRBJ2-7 | TRBV29-1 | TGCAGCGTTGGATGGGGAAGGTCCTACGAGCAGTACTTC | CSVGWGRSYEQYF
few | TRBD1 | TRBJ2-7 | TRBV6-1 | TGTGCCAGCAGTGAATTGGGGACAGGGGCCTACGAGCAGTACTTC | CASSELGTGAYEQYF
NA | TRBD2 | TRBJ2-1 | TRBV29-1 | TGCAGCGTTGAAGATCCTAGCGGATCCTACAATGAGCAGTTCTTC | CSVEDPSGSYNEQFF
NA | NA | TRBJ2-7 | TRBV27 | TGTGCCAGCAGTTTGGCCGGGACAAAGTCCTACGAGCAGTACTTC | CASSLAGTKSYEQYF
NA | TRBD2 | TRBJ2-1 | TRBV29-1 | TGCAGCGGGACTAGCGGGTCCTACAATGAGCAGTTCTTC | CSGTSGSYNEQFF
NA | NA | TRBJ2-3 | TRBV12-3/TRBV12-4 | TGTGCCAGCAGTCGGACTCTAGGATCCGAGACGCAGTATTTT | CASSRTLGSETQYF
many | TRBD1 | TRBJ2-7 | TRBV10-3 | TGTGCCATCAGGGACAGGGCAAACGAGCAGTACTTC | CAIRDRANEQYF
NA | TRBD1 | TRBJ2-2 | TRBV29-1 | TGCAGCGTTGACAGGGGGTTAAACACCGGGGAGCTGTTTTTT | CSVDRGLNTGELFF
many | NA | TRBJ2-7 | TRBV2 | TGTGCCAGCAGTGAAGCTCCAGGACTCTCCTACGAGCAGTACTTC | CASSEAPGLSYEQYF
NA | TRBD1 | TRBJ1-5 | TRBV25-1 | TGTGCCAGCAGTGAAAACACAGGGGTTAGCAATCAGCCCCAGCATTTT | CASSENTGVSNQPQHF
NA | TRBD2 | TRBJ2-3 | TRBV11-2 | TGTGCCAGCACCACCGGGGGGGCGGGTGATACGCAGTATTTT | CASTTGGAGDTQYF
many | TRBD2 | TRBJ2-1 | TRBV27 | TGTGCCAGCAGTTCTAGTCCGGGACTAGCGGGAGAGGAGGGTGAGCAGTTCTTC | CASSSSPGLAGEEGEQFF
few | NA | TRBJ2-5 | TRBV4-3 | TGCGCCAGCGGACAGGGACTACAAGAGACCCAGTACTTC | CASGQGLQETQYF
many | NA | TRBJ2-1 | TRBV11-2 | TGTGCCAGCAGCCTTAGAGGGGGCTACAATGAGCAGTTCTTC | CASSLRGGYNEQFF
NA | NA | TRBJ2-3 | TRBV5-1 | TGCGCCAGCAGCTTGGCCGGGGCCTTAAGCACAGATACGCAGTATTTT | CASSLAGALSTDTQYF